This T cell receptor (beta chain) was recorded in a study of blood T cells in healthy people across ages. Findings and limits, study-wide: Both naive CD4+ cell counts and diversity were greater in long-lived donors than in aged donors.

Concerning this clonotype itself: Its specificity is unknown. The junction shows a germline mismatch at one end, possibly a read error.

The CDR3 is 15 amino acids. Germline CDR1 reads MNHEY; CDR2 reads SVGAGI. A second about 6 to 12 cycle PCR used barcoded and J-beta primers. From each sample, at least 3 million paired-end reads containing CDR3 were obtained. TCRdb used MiXCR to reprocess the 5' RACE reads, holding one entry per CDR3 protein. In the table there are around 1.5 million distinct CDR3 sequences, around two fifths of which are singletons. Donors gave around 9.3 milliliters of peripheral blood apiece. V usage is TRBV6-5 and J usage is TRBJ2-2; perhaps D is TRBD1 or TRBD2 (5 bases each). Sequencing used blood. The receptor was isolated from a young woman in good health. The CDR3 region is CAGSVSPGASGELFF. CDR3 coding DNA: TGTGCCGGCAGTGTCTCCCCCGGGGCAAGCGGGGAGCTGTTTTTT.